The 25 T cell receptor beta chains presented below share a single source sample, sequenced in a study of identical twins. TCRdb analysed the 5' RACE reads with MiXCR anew, one entry per CDR3 protein. The sample holds approximately 220,000 distinct CDR3 sequences, 6% to 9% seen once. These same data were also listed under a study on yellow fever vaccine responses in identical twins.

Sequencing input: memory (CD45RO+) T cells sorted from blood. All receptors derive from a woman younger than 30 in good health.

This clonotype was recorded a few times. The rearrangement joins TRBV6-2 or TRBV6-3 to TRBJ2-1; TRBD2 matches at 12 bases. Trimming took 6 bases from V and 7 from J; bases not matched to a gene: 10. In germline, CDR1 is MNHEY, CDR2 SVGEGT. This CDR3 region has 16 residues. CDR3 amino acids: CASSRVTSGSLNEQFF. The CDR3 DNA sequence: TGTGCCAGCAGCCGCGTGACTAGCGGGAGTTTGAATGAGCAGTTCTTC.

The chain is built from TRBV14 and TRBJ2-7; tentative D call: TRBD2 (5 bases). Trimming took 2 bases from V and 2 from J, leaving 13 bases between them. Germline CDR1 SGHDN, CDR2 FVKESK. The CDR3 sequence is 15 residues long. In DNA, the CDR3 is TGTGCCAGCAGCCAACTGATTGGAGGAACCTACGAGCAGTACTTC. Its translation: CASSQLIGGTYEQYF.

This clonotype occurred many times. This chain joins TRBV27 and TRBJ2-3, with TRBD1 matching over 8 bases. V was clipped by 5 bases and J by 1 base; unmatched bases: 8. CDR3 length: 16 amino acids. CDR1 MNHEY and CDR2 SMNVEV come from the germline V gene (reference sequence). This CDR3 is CASSMTGELRTDTQYF. The CDR3, as DNA: TGTGCCAGCAGTATGACAGGGGAGCTACGCACAGATACGCAGTATTTT.

By proportion, this clonotype is medium-sized. The rearrangement links TRBV11-2 to TRBJ2-2, with D possibly being TRBD2 (6 bases). The CDR3 length is 14 residues. Trimming stripped 6 bases from V and 4 bases from J, with 12 bases between. CDR1 is SGHAT and CDR2 is FQNNGV in the germline V gene. The CDR3 loop is CASSLEGGTGELFF. CDR3 sequence (DNA): TGTGCCAGCAGTCTGGAGGGCGGCACCGGGGAGCTGTTTTTT.

This clonotype was seen a handful of times. The chain uses TRBV7-2 and TRBJ2-7; TRBD1 matches at 7 bases. CDR3 length equals 15 residues. Looked up from germline, CDR1 is SGHTA and CDR2 is FQGNSA. V shed 0 bases, J shed 3 bases, and the junction held 5 bases outside the gene matches. DNA of the CDR3: TGTGCCAGCAGCTTAGCCACTTACAGGGGCTACGAGCAGTACTTC. This sequence encodes CASSLATYRGYEQYF. The full variable domain, completed using reference TRBV7-2 and TRBJ2-7, is GAGVSQSPSNKVTEKGKDVELRCDPISGHTALYWYRQSLGQGLEFLIYFQGNSAPDKSGLPSDRFSAERTGGSVSTLTIQRTQQEDSAVYLCASSLATYRGYEQYFGPGTRLTVT.

This clonotype was seen at least ten times. The rearrangement uses TRBV20-1 and TRBJ2-7; no clear D. This CDR3 is built from 11 residues. Germline values: CDR1 DFQATT, CDR2 SNEGSKA (reference sequence). Trimming removed 3 bases from V and 0 bases from J, with 3 bases in between. The CDR3 coding sequence is TGCAGTGCTAGCGCCTCCTACGAGCAGTACTTC. Encoded protein: CSASASYEQYF.

The sample holds many counts of this clonotype. CDR3 region: CASSSSGRAGETQYF. For the CDR3, the DNA is TGTGCCAGCAGTTCGAGCGGGAGGGCCGGAGAGACCCAGTACTTC. J is TRBJ2-5 and V is TRBV27; 10 nucleotides agree with TRBD2. Per germline, CDR1 MNHEY and CDR2 SMNVEV (reference sequence). The junction had 6 bases not matched to a gene; V was cut back by 4 bases and J by 4 bases. This CDR3 has 15 residues.

This clonotype has just a few counts. The chain employs TRBV4-3 and TRBJ2-5; 8 nucleotides match TRBD1. There are 16 residues in the CDR3. Losses at the gene ends were 1 base for V and 2 bases for J; bases not matched to a gene: 6. CDR1 is LGHNA, CDR2 YSLEER, per germline. The CDR3 loop reads CASSQVGQGGQETQYF. CDR3 nucleotides: TGCGCCAGCAGCCAAGTTGGACAGGGTGGTCAAGAGACCCAGTACTTC.

This clonotype was recorded many times. CDR3 residues: CASSLGGEAYNEQFF. CDR3 nucleotides: TGCGCCAGCAGCTTGGGAGGGGAGGCCTACAATGAGCAGTTCTTC. The chain carries TRBV5-1 and TRBJ2-1; possibly TRBD2 for D (6 bases). V was trimmed by 0 bases and J by 2 bases, leaving 9 bases between them. There are 15 residues in the CDR3. The germline V gene has CDR1 SGHRS and CDR2 YFSETQ.

The chain links TRBV25-1 to TRBJ2-3; D not certain. CDR3 length equals 14 residues. CDR1 and CDR2 from the germline V gene are MGHDK and SYGVNS. Trimming stripped 4 bases from V and 3 bases from J, with 11 bases between. The CDR3 here is CASSGGFRTDTQYF. The DNA of the CDR3 is TGTGCCAGCAGTGGGGGATTCAGGACAGATACGCAGTATTTT.

This clonotype was seen at least ten times. V and J are TRBV6-4 and TRBJ2-1; D may be TRBD1 or TRBD2 (5 bases each). V lost 6 bases and J 9 bases, leaving 18 bases between the germline ends. The CDR3 has 14 residues. From germline, CDR1 is MRHNA and CDR2 SNTAGT. This CDR3 reads CASSARSVGGEQFF. CDR3 DNA sequence: TGTGCCAGCAGCGCCCGGAGCGTTGGGGGTGAGCAGTTCTTC.

This chain uses TRBV11-2 with TRBJ1-4; D is ambiguous. The germline gives CDR1 SGHAT, CDR2 FQNNGV. CDR3 length equals 13 residues. The V end lost 5 bases, the J end lost 8 bases, and 12 bases lay between the germline ends. In nucleotides, the CDR3 is TGTGCCAGCAGCCCTATATTAAGCGAAAAACTGTTTTTT. This translates into CASSPILSEKLFF.

This clonotype was seen ten or more times. V and J are TRBV3-1 and TRBJ2-3, with TRBD2 matching over 7 bases. The germline CDR1 and CDR2 sequences are LGHDT and YNNKEL (reference sequence). With V trimmed by 4 bases and J by 6 bases, 10 bases remained unmatched. The CDR3 totals 15 residues. The CDR3 here is CASSPRGTIGDTQYF. The CDR3 coding sequence is TGTGCCAGCAGCCCCCGTGGGACTATAGGGGATACGCAGTATTTT.

This clonotype was detected only a few times. V is TRBV4-3 and J is TRBJ2-3; possibly TRBD2 for D (6 bases). The CDR3 contains 15 residues. Trimming stripped 4 bases from V and 0 bases from J, with 11 bases between. Germline lookup yields CDR1 LGHNA and CDR2 YSLEER. The CDR3 DNA follows: TGCGCCAGCAGCCGATCCGGGACTAGCACAGATACGCAGTATTTT. Protein sequence: CASSRSGTSTDTQYF.

This clonotype was observed many times. The CDR3 reads CASSYRGRTDTQYF. The CDR3 DNA sequence: TGTGCCAGCAGCTACAGGGGGCGTACAGATACGCAGTATTTT. The chain couples TRBV7-3 to TRBJ2-3, with 9 bases aligning to TRBD1. Trimming cost V 4 bases and J 3 bases; bases outside gene matches: 2. The CDR3 runs 14 residues. Germline CDR1 and CDR2: SGHTA and FQGTGA.

This clonotype was counted a few times. The chain combines TRBV6-2 or TRBV6-3 with TRBJ1-6; 7 nucleotides line up with TRBD1. V lost 4 bases to trimming and J lost 8 bases; unmatched junction nucleotides: 8. Germline CDR1 MNHEY, CDR2 SVGEGT. The CDR3 is 15 residues long. Written as DNA, the CDR3 is TGTGCCAGCAGTTCCACGGAAGGGGGCGATTCACCCCTCCACTTT. It encodes CASSSTEGGDSPLHF.

The V call is TRBV12-3 or TRBV12-4, the J call TRBJ2-5; D is ambiguous. This CDR3 has 17 residues. V was cut by 2 bases and J by 2 bases, with 18 bases left in between. In DNA form, the CDR3 reads TGTGCCAGCAGTTTATGGCTACCGAATCATCTACAAGAGACCCAGTACTTC. Protein product: CASSLWLPNHLQETQYF.

This clonotype has more than one count but fewer than ten. This chain links TRBV19 with TRBJ1-4, with unresolved D. The CDR3 is 13 residues long. V was shortened by 3 bases and J by 6 bases, with 8 bases between the two germline ends. Looked up from germline, CDR1 is LNHDA and CDR2 is SQIVND (reference sequence). Written as DNA, the CDR3 is TGTGCCAGTAGTATGTGGTCGGATGAAAAACTGTTTTTT. The encoded protein is CASSMWSDEKLFF.

With respect to this clonotype: A read error may explain this, as a much larger clone is one base away. The rearrangement links TRBV29-1 to TRBJ1-1; 7 bases agree with TRBD1. The CDR3 spans 11 residues. Germline V gene data show CDR1 as SQVTM and CDR2 as ANQGSEA. The V and J ends lost 6 bases and 5 bases, in that order; junction bases with no gene match: 3. CDR3 sequence reads: CSVYRGTEAFF. The DNA for the CDR3 is TGCAGCGTGTACAGGGGAACTGAAGCTTTCTTT.

This chain connects TRBV11-2 to TRBJ2-3; 9 bases are a match to TRBD2. Germline V gene sequence: CDR1 SGHAT, CDR2 FQNNGV. The V gene end was trimmed by 1 base and the J gene end by 2 bases; junction bases not matched to a gene: 7. The CDR3 is 17 amino acids. CDR3 in amino acids: CASSLGAAGGPTDTQYF. The CDR3 coding sequence is TGTGCCAGCAGCTTAGGAGCCGCGGGAGGGCCCACAGATACGCAGTATTTT.

The sample holds a few counts of this clonotype. J is TRBJ2-5 and V is TRBV5-1, with TRBD1 identical over 9 bases. Trimming removed 1 base from V and 5 bases from J; junction bases left unmatched: 9. CDR3 length equals 16 residues. Per germline, CDR1 SGHRS and CDR2 YFSETQ. The CDR3: CASSLLTGQGWETQYF. The CDR3 DNA sequence: TGCGCCAGCAGCTTGTTAACGGGACAGGGATGGGAGACCCAGTACTTC.

This clonotype has a handful of counts. This chain joins TRBV4-3 and TRBJ2-1, with TRBD1 as a possible D gene (6 bases). Trimming pared 4 bases from V and 1 base from J, leaving 26 bases between. The CDR3 is 20 amino acids. Per the germline V gene, CDR1 is LGHNA and CDR2 is YSLEER. This CDR3 reads CASSLQPSPGAIRSYNEQFF. DNA of the CDR3: TGCGCCAGCAGCCTACAACCCTCTCCAGGGGCCATAAGATCCTACAATGAGCAGTTCTTC.

This clonotype appeared many times. The chain is built from TRBV12-3 or TRBV12-4 and TRBJ1-6, with D unresolved. With 3 bases removed from V and 7 bases from J, the gap between germline ends came to 10 bases. This CDR3 has 14 residues. The CDR3 loop reads CASSLGDPNSPLHF. Written as DNA, the CDR3 is TGTGCCAGCAGTTTGGGAGATCCCAATTCACCCCTCCACTTT.

V usage is TRBV20-1 and J usage is TRBJ2-5; TRBD2 matches 10 bases. This CDR3 comprises 17 residues. From germline, CDR1 is DFQATT and CDR2 SNEGSKA (reference sequence). Germline trimming cut 0 bases from V and 5 bases from J; bases unmatched to any gene: 12. The CDR3 loop reads CSARDPASGRSRETQYF. Written as DNA, the CDR3 is TGCAGTGCTAGAGATCCGGCTAGCGGGAGAAGTCGGGAGACCCAGTACTTC.

This clonotype was seen a few times. The gene calls are TRBV29-1 and TRBJ2-5; D unresolved. Per germline, CDR1 SQVTM and CDR2 ANQGSEA. Trimming shortened V by 4 bases and J by 5 bases, and 8 bases separated the two germline ends. This CDR3 contains 11 residues. The CDR3 spells CSVVTRETQYF. The CDR3 bases are TGCAGCGTTGTTACGAGGGAGACCCAGTACTTC.